This passage covers 26 T cell receptor beta chains from one sample sequenced in a study of human T cells and chemical hapten exposure. Time point: patch test 1, 2 weeks after DPC sensitization. Regarding treatment: therapeutic diphenylcyclopropenone sensitization with weekly scalp DPC. TCRdb analysed the RACE reads with MiXCR anew, one entry per CDR3 protein. The sample carries more than 65,000 distinct CDR3 sequences, roughly 7.2% recorded once. Sequencing used whole blood, obtained in connection with sensitization to the hapten diphenylcyclopropenone (DPC). The receptor set was obtained from a woman aged 25 to 39 with alopecia areata. Some clones in this sample may be carry-over from other donors' samples.

This clonotype was counted ten times or more. The chain is built from TRBV7-8 and TRBJ1-1; D is unresolved. The CDR3 runs 14 residues. The V and J ends lost 1 base and 5 bases respectively, with 11 bases between them. Germline CDR1 and CDR2: SGHVS and FQNEAQ. The CDR3 reads CASSLVGFRTEAFF. For the CDR3, the DNA is TGTGCCAGCAGCTTAGTAGGGTTCAGAACTGAAGCTTTCTTT.

This clonotype was detected only a few times. This rearrangement joins TRBV14 to TRBJ2-5; 11 nucleotides match TRBD2. The CDR3 extends over 16 amino acids. Looked up from germline, CDR1 is SGHDN and CDR2 is FVKESK. J lost 5 bases, V lost 4 bases, and 9 bases had no gene match. The CDR3 nucleotides read TGTGCCAGCAGCCTATGGACTAGCGGGTCACACGAGACCCAGTACTTC. Translated: CASSLWTSGSHETQYF.

V gene TRBV7-9 combines with J gene TRBJ1-2; the D is unclear. V was shortened by 5 bases and J by 2 bases, with 15 bases between the two germline ends. From germline, CDR1 is SEHNR and CDR2 FQNEAQ (reference sequence). This CDR3 is 15 amino acids long. The CDR3 coding sequence is TGTGCCAGCAGCACCAGAGAAGAATGGAACTATGGCTACACCTTC. Its translation: CASSTREEWNYGYTF.

This rearrangement joins TRBV6-5 to TRBJ2-3; possibly TRBD1 for D (6 bases). The CDR3 spans 13 residues. The V and J ends lost 6 bases and 1 base respectively, with 8 bases between them. Germline V gene lookup returns CDR1 MNHEY and CDR2 SVGAGI. The CDR3 DNA is TGTGCCAGCAGGGACAGAGGCACAGATACGCAGTATTTT. It encodes CASRDRGTDTQYF.

This clonotype was counted at least ten times. This chain joins TRBV18 and TRBJ2-2, with D tentatively TRBD1 or TRBD2 (5 bases each). Trimming took off 3 bases at V and 0 bases at J, with 11 bases between the two ends. This CDR3 spans 16 amino acids. Germline V CDR1 and CDR2: KGHSH, LQKENI. CDR3: CASSPFEGSNTGELFF. In DNA, the CDR3 is TGTGCCAGCTCACCGTTCGAGGGGTCGAACACCGGGGAGCTGTTTTTT.

There are a few counts of this clonotype. This chain connects TRBV6-5 to TRBJ1-6; tentative D call: TRBD1 (6 bases). Trimming took off 8 bases at V and 7 bases at J, with 18 bases between the two ends. The CDR3 is 15 residues long. Germline-derived CDR1 and CDR2 are MNHEY and SVGAGI. CDR3 region: CASREPGTPNSPLHF. CDR3 coding DNA: TGTGCCAGCCGGGAACCCGGGACACCCAATTCACCCCTCCACTTT.

This clonotype was seen a handful of times. The gene calls are TRBV20-1 and TRBJ1-1; possible D gene TRBD1, 6 bases. This CDR3 spans 13 amino acids. V lost 3 bases and J lost 1, with 9 bases in between. Germline CDR1 and CDR2: DFQATT and SNEGSKA (reference sequence). CDR3 residues: CSASRTANTEAFF. As DNA, the CDR3 is TGCAGTGCTAGCCGGACAGCGAACACTGAAGCTTTCTTT.

This clonotype was seen repeatedly, ten times or more. The V call is TRBV5-1, the J call TRBJ2-3; 9 positions agree with TRBD1. The CDR3 runs 15 residues. V lost 0 bases, J lost 14 bases, and 13 bases stayed unmatched. Germline values: CDR1 SGHRS, CDR2 YFSETQ. CDR3 in amino acids: CASSLAGQGASDWYF. For the CDR3, the DNA is TGCGCCAGCAGCTTGGCGGGACAGGGAGCATCAGATTGGTATTTT. The whole variable domain, remainder taken from reference TRBV5-1 and TRBJ2-3, is KAGVTQTPRYLIKTRGQQVTLSCSPISGHRSVSWYQQTPGQGLQFLFEYFSETQRNKGNFPGRFSGRQFSNSRSEMNVSTLELGDSALYLCASSLAGQGASDWYFGPGTRLTVL.

This clonotype was seen a few times. The chain recombines TRBV30 with TRBJ1-2, with a weak D call TRBD1 (5 bases). The CDR3 is 13 residues long. The germline CDR1 and CDR2 sequences are GTSNPN and SVGIG (reference sequence). Trimming shortened V by 1 base and J by 6 bases, and 12 bases separated the two germline ends. CDR3 sequence reads: CAWSGGETDGYTF. As DNA, the CDR3 is TGTGCCTGGAGTGGAGGGGAAACGGATGGCTACACCTTC.

The table lists this clonotype with many counts. The rearrangement uses TRBV20-1 and TRBJ1-5; the D gene is possibly TRBD1 (6 bases). This CDR3 region has 15 residues. V lost 6 bases to trimming and J lost 0 bases, with 15 bases between them. Germline CDR1 DFQATT, CDR2 SNEGSKA (reference sequence). CDR3 amino acids: CSASKQGNSNQPQHF. The CDR3 coding sequence is TGCAGTGCCAGCAAACAGGGAAATAGCAATCAGCCCCAGCATTTT.

In its sample, this clonotype was seen many times. The chain uses TRBV2 and TRBJ2-2; possibly TRBD1 for D (6 bases). The germline CDR1 and CDR2 sequences are SNHLY and FYNNEI. V was clipped by 7 bases and J by 7 bases, with 16 bases between them. This CDR3 region has 14 residues. DNA of the CDR3: TGTGCCAGCAACCTAGACAGGCAGATCGGGGAGCTGTTTTTT. It encodes CASNLDRQIGELFF.

This clonotype showed up just a few times. The chain is built from TRBV2 and TRBJ2-1; D remains ambiguous. V was pared by 3 bases and J by 12 bases, with 18 bases between. This CDR3 has 14 residues. The germline CDR1 and CDR2 sequences are SNHLY and FYNNEI. CDR3 nucleotide sequence: TGTGCCAGCAGTGACTTTGCTCCTACAATGGTGCAGTTCTTC. It codes for CASSDFAPTMVQFF.

This clonotype came up many times. The V call is TRBV5-1, the J call TRBJ2-1; possible D gene TRBD2, 6 bases. The CDR3 is made up of 14 amino acids. Germline V gene data show CDR1 as SGHRS and CDR2 as YFSETQ. V was clipped by 2 bases and J by 5 bases, with 11 bases between them. CDR3 protein: CASSFPGLNNEQFF. CDR3 DNA: TGCGCCAGCAGCTTCCCGGGACTTAACAATGAGCAGTTCTTC.

The V gene is TRBV11-2, the J gene TRBJ2-5, with D uncertain. Deletions cut 3 bases from V and 5 bases from J, with 13 bases between. This CDR3 contains 14 residues. The germline V gene has CDR1 SGHAT and CDR2 FQNNGV. The CDR3 coding sequence is TGTGCCAGCAGCTTTAGTCTGTCTTTGGAGACCCAGTACTTC. It codes for CASSFSLSLETQYF.

In its sample, this clonotype was seen many times. The chain has TRBV2 and TRBJ2-3, with D possibly TRBD2 on 6 matching bases. Per the germline V gene, CDR1 is SNHLY and CDR2 is FYNNEI. V lost 7 bases and J lost 0, with 11 bases in between. The CDR3 is made up of 14 amino acids. This CDR3 is CASIRDSSTDTQYF. The CDR3 nucleotides are TGTGCCAGCATTAGGGACTCTAGCACAGATACGCAGTATTTT.

This clonotype has a count of ten or more. The rearrangement links TRBV6-5 to TRBJ1-1; D perhaps matches TRBD1 (6 bases). This CDR3 is built from 14 residues. Per the germline V gene, CDR1 is MNHEY and CDR2 is SVGAGI. The V end lost 0 bases, the J end lost 5 bases, and 10 bases lay between the germline ends. The DNA of the CDR3 is TGTGCCAGCAGTTACTCGGCAGGGGTGACTGAAGCTTTCTTT. Residues: CASSYSAGVTEAFF.

This clonotype was picked up a small number of times. The chain employs TRBV6-5 and TRBJ2-5; the match to TRBD2 covers 12 bases. Per the germline V gene, CDR1 is MNHEY and CDR2 is SVGAGI. With 6 bases clipped from V and 2 bases from J, the junction kept 4 bases outside the gene matches. The CDR3 contains 15 residues. The CDR3 spells CASSRTSGEQETQYF. The CDR3, as DNA: TGTGCCAGCAGCCGGACTAGCGGGGAACAAGAGACCCAGTACTTC.

There are many counts of this clonotype. The chain employs TRBV5-1 and TRBJ2-7; 8 nucleotides align to TRBD1. V lost 0 bases, J lost 2 bases, and 4 bases stayed unmatched. CDR1 is SGHRS, CDR2 YFSETQ, per germline. This CDR3 spans 15 amino acids. The DNA of the CDR3 is TGCGCCAGCAGCTTGGATGGGACAGGCACCTACGAGCAGTACTTC. It specifies CASSLDGTGTYEQYF.

This clonotype was picked up many times. The chain is built from TRBV18 and TRBJ2-3, with D perhaps being TRBD1 or TRBD2 (5 bases each). Germline CDR1 is KGHSH and CDR2 is LQKENI. The CDR3 totals 14 residues. Trimming pared 3 bases from V and 1 base from J, leaving 8 bases between. The CDR3 spells CASSPPGRTDTQYF. The CDR3 DNA reads TGTGCCAGCTCACCTCCGGGACGCACAGATACGCAGTATTTT.

In this sample, this clonotype turned up once. A much larger clone is a single base away; this may be a read error. The chain uses TRBV6-5 and TRBJ2-5; 8 bases map to TRBD1. This CDR3 has 15 amino acids. CDR1 MNHEY and CDR2 SVGAGI come from the germline V gene. The J segment lost 4 bases and the V segment lost 0 bases, leaving 4 bases of the junction unmatched. The CDR3 region is CASSYSRDRRETQYF. The DNA of the CDR3 is TGTGCCAGCAGTTACTCGAGGGACAGGCGAGAGACCCAGTACTTC.

This clonotype has a handful of counts. This chain joins TRBV29-1 and TRBJ2-1, with 7 bases lining up with TRBD2. CDR1 SQVTM and CDR2 ANQGSEA come from the germline V gene. After removal of 8 bases from V and 6 bases from J, the junction contained 4 bases not matched to a gene. The CDR3 length is 11 residues. This CDR3 reads CSQGLFNEQFF. CDR3 coding DNA: TGCAGCCAGGGACTATTCAATGAGCAGTTCTTC.

In this sample, this clonotype turned up a few times. The genes are TRBV20-1 and TRBJ1-1; no reliable D call. The germline V gene has CDR1 DFQATT and CDR2 SNEGSKA (reference sequence). The length of the CDR3 is 14 residues. Trimming shortened V by 0 bases and J by 7 bases, and 15 bases separated the two germline ends. The DNA for the CDR3 is TGCAGTGCTAGAGACCGGGCCCGGAGCTTTGAAGCTTTCTTT. Translated: CSARDRARSFEAFF.

This clonotype was picked up a small number of times. The chain links TRBV14 to TRBJ2-7, with a weak D call TRBD1 (6 bases). Germline V gene lookup returns CDR1 SGHDN and CDR2 FVKESK. This CDR3 is 14 amino acids long. Trimming took off 4 bases at V and 3 bases at J, with 13 bases between the two ends. The CDR3, as DNA: TGTGCCAGCAGCCCACAGGGACCGATCTACGAGCAGTACTTC. It is translated as CASSPQGPIYEQYF.

Worth noting for this clonotype: This could be a read error, since a much larger clone is one nucleotide away. The rearrangement uses TRBV7-2 and TRBJ2-5; the D gene is possibly TRBD2 (6 bases). Germline CDR1 and CDR2: SGHTA and FQGNSA. The length of the CDR3 is 15 residues. The V end was cut by 5 bases, the J end by 2 bases, with 15 bases between. CDR3 region: CASSRRAGRQETQYF. DNA of the CDR3: TGTGCCAGCAGCCGGAGGGCGGGCCGACAAGAGACCCAGTACTTC.

The chain couples TRBV12-3 or TRBV12-4 to TRBJ1-4, with 8 positions matching TRBD1. V lost 6 bases to trimming and J lost 8 bases; unmatched junction nucleotides: 5. The CDR3 contains 13 residues. The CDR3 DNA sequence: TGTGCCAGCAGGGGACAGGTTAGAGAAAAACTGTTTTTT. Translating gives CASRGQVREKLFF.

The CDR3 is CASSFIPLGRGRAGELFF. CDR3 sequence (DNA): TGTGCCAGCAGTTTTATACCCCTCGGGAGGGGCAGGGCCGGGGAGCTGTTTTTT. This chain joins TRBV28 and TRBJ2-2; 8 nucleotides align to TRBD2. The CDR3 extends over 18 amino acids. Germline trimming cut 3 bases from V and 6 bases from J; bases unmatched to any gene: 15. CDR1 MDHEN and CDR2 SYDVKM come from the germline V gene.